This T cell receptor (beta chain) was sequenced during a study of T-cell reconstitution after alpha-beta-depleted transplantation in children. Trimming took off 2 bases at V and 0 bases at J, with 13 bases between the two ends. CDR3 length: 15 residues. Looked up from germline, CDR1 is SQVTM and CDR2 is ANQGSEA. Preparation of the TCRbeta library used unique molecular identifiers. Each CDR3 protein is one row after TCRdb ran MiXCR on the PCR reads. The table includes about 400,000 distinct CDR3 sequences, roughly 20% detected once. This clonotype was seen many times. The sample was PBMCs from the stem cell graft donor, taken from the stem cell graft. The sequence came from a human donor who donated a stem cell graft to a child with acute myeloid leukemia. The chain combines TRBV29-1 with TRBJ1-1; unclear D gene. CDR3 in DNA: TGCAGCGTTGAACTCCTTGCCAATCTGAACACTGAAGCTTTCTTT. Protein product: CSVELLANLNTEAFF.